The present T cell receptor (beta chain) was sequenced within a study of post-analysis software for immune sequencing data. Overall study: Patients had relapsing-remitting, secondary progressive or progressive-relapsing multiple sclerosis; some lacked subtype. Regarding the study as a whole: About 5 TRBV segments were significantly more frequent in patients than in controls. TRBV5-6, TRBV5-1 and TRBV20-1 were among these segments. The study found significantly lower normalized Chao1 diversity in multiple sclerosis patients than in controls. Same-batch preparations were strongly co-clustered by F measure.

This clonotype has only a few counts. Its antigen is unidentified. The TCR beta cDNA libraries carried unique molecular identifiers. T cells numbering 1 to 10 million yielded cDNA molecules that totaled about 500,000. TCRdb re-called the PCR reads through MiXCR, storing one row per CDR3 protein. Among 650,000 to 900,000 distinct CDR3 sequences listed, 46% were seen once. Germline assignment: CDR1 MNHEY and CDR2 SVGAGI. The CDR3 has 14 amino acids. With 2 bases removed from V and 1 base from J, the gap between germline ends came to 8 bases. Sample: blood. The chain couples TRBV6-5 to TRBJ1-1; the D is unclear. This receptor was taken from a girl aged 5-17 years with multiple sclerosis. The CDR3 sequence: CASSYVVGNTEAFF. The CDR3 nucleotides read TGTGCCAGCAGTTACGTGGTGGGGAACACTGAAGCTTTCTTT.